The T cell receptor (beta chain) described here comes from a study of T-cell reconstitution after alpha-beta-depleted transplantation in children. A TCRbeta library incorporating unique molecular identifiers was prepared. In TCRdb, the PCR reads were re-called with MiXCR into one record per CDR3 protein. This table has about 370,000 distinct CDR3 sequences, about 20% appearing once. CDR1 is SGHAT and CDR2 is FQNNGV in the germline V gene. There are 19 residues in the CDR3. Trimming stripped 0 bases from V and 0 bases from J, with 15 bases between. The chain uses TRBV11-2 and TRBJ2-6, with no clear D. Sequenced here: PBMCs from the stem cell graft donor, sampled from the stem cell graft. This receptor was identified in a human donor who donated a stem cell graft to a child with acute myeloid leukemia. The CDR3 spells CASSLDSQTVTSGANVLTF. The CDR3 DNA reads TGTGCCAGCAGCTTAGACAGCCAGACCGTTACCTCTGGGGCCAACGTCCTGACTTTC.